This entry lists 16 T cell receptor beta chains sequenced from one sample in a study of blood T cell repertoires in COVID-19. Profiled with immunoSEQ multiplex PCR; TCRdb holds only in-frame clones, not every one. There are about 280,000 clones in the sample; approximately 81% occur only once, and 2% to 3% lies in the top ten. Sequenced material: PBMCs or T cells enriched from blood (not recorded which). These receptors all stem from a woman between 50 and 59 years old who had recovered from COVID-19.

The chain has TRBV5-5 and TRBJ1-1; unclear D gene. This CDR3 spans 15 amino acids. CDR1 is SGHKS, CDR2 YYEKEE, per germline (reference sequence). V was shortened by 10 bases and J by 6 bases, with 25 bases between the two germline ends. CDR3 residues: CASVELGDVRSEAFF. The CDR3 DNA sequence: TGTGCCTCCGTCGAGCTGGGCGACGTGAGATCTGAAGCTTTCTTT.

V is TRBV5-4 and J is TRBJ2-5, with 7 bases lining up with TRBD1. Germline V CDR1 and CDR2: SGHNT, YYREEE (reference sequence). This CDR3 is built from 13 residues. With V trimmed by 5 bases and J by 2 bases, 3 bases remained unmatched. This chain's CDR3 is CASRRDRQETQYF. The CDR3 DNA reads TGTGCCAGCAGACGGGACAGACAAGAGACCCAGTACTTC.

This clone was observed a handful of times. V gene TRBV5-6 combines with J gene TRBJ1-4; TRBD1 is a possible D gene (5 bases). The CDR3 spans 15 residues. V was cut by 2 bases and J by 4 bases, with 12 bases left in between. Germline loops: CDR1 SGHDT, CDR2 YYEEEE. CDR3 in amino acids: CASSFSGKGNEKLFF. The CDR3 DNA is TGTGCCAGCAGCTTTTCAGGGAAGGGTAATGAAAAACTGTTTTTT.

CDR3 sequence reads: CASSSARTGGLSPLHF. Here the CDR3 DNA reads TGTGCCAGCAGTTCCGCCAGGACAGGGGGTTTATCACCCCTCCACTTT. The chain has TRBV6-6 and TRBJ1-6; 10 nucleotides line up with TRBD1. The J segment lost 10 bases and the V segment lost 4 bases, leaving 10 bases of the junction unmatched. This CDR3 is built from 16 residues. The germline V gene encodes CDR1 MNHNY and CDR2 SVGAGI (reference sequence).

The chain couples TRBV30 to TRBJ1-1; D not certain. The CDR3 covers 12 residues. V was pared by 2 bases and J by 3 bases, with 7 bases between. CDR1 and CDR2 (germline): GTSNPN, SVGIG (reference sequence). CDR3 bases: TGTGCCTGGAGTCGGCGGCACACTGAAGCTTTCTTT. It encodes CAWSRRHTEAFF. The whole variable domain, filled in from reference TRBV30 and TRBJ1-1, reads SQTIHQWPATLVQPVGSPLSLECTVEGTSNPNLYWYRQAAGRGLQLLFYSVGIGQISSEVPQNLSASRPQDRQFILSSKKLLLSDSGFYLCAWSRRHTEAFFGQGTRLTVV.

V usage is TRBV6-5 and J usage is TRBJ1-4; no definite D call. Germline V gene data show CDR1 as MNHEY and CDR2 as SVGAGI. This CDR3 has 14 residues. Trimming took off 5 bases at V and 8 bases at J, with 15 bases between the two ends. CDR3 sequence reads: CASSLRAGGEKLFF. The DNA of the CDR3 is TGTGCCAGCAGTCTCCGGGCCGGCGGGGAAAAACTGTTTTTT.

The chain carries TRBV25-1 and TRBJ1-2; 8 nucleotides agree with TRBD1. In germline, CDR1 is MGHDK, CDR2 SYGVNS. The trim removed 6 bases at V and 1 base at J, leaving 4 bases unmatched. This CDR3 comprises 14 residues. The CDR3 DNA reads as TGTGCCAGCAGGGGGGACAGGAATAACTATGGCTACACCTTC. As protein: CASRGDRNNYGYTF.

This clone was observed a few times. V and J are TRBV6-5 and TRBJ1-1, with 11 bases matching TRBD1. Germline-derived CDR1 and CDR2 are MNHEY and SVGAGI. J gave up 2 bases and V 6 bases, and 5 bases lay outside the gene matches. This CDR3 comprises 15 residues. CDR3 nucleotides: TGTGCCAGCAGGGTAAGGACAGGGGGCAACACTGAAGCTTTCTTT. Translating it yields CASRVRTGGNTEAFF.

V usage is TRBV5-1 and J usage is TRBJ2-5; 10 positions match TRBD2. The CDR3 sequence is 17 residues long. Unmatched junction bases numbered 13, after V lost 4 bases and J lost 4 bases. Germline loops: CDR1 SGHRS, CDR2 YFSETQ. The CDR3 nucleotides are TGCGCCAGCAGCATGACGGGACTAGCGCGATATGGAGAGACCCAGTACTTC. Protein sequence: CASSMTGLARYGETQYF.

The chain carries TRBV30 and TRBJ2-3; D gene ambiguous. This CDR3 contains 15 residues. The V gene lost 3 bases and the J gene lost 0 bases, with 13 bases spanning the gap. Germline values: CDR1 GTSNPN, CDR2 SVGIG (reference sequence). The CDR3 spells CAWSIISVSTDTQYF. In DNA form, the CDR3 reads TGTGCCTGGAGCATAATAAGCGTGAGCACAGATACGCAGTATTTT.

In the case of this clone: This specimen includes other DNA sequences encoding the same CDR3. The gene calls are TRBV7-9 and TRBJ1-6; D is perhaps TRBD1 (6 bases). The germline CDR1 and CDR2 sequences are SEHNR and FQNEAQ (reference sequence). V dropped 5 bases and J dropped 7 bases, with 12 bases sitting between them. The CDR3 contains 14 residues. As DNA, the CDR3 is TGTGCCAGCAGCCTAGGGGGGCTGAATTCACCCCTCCACTTT. Its protein is CASSLGGLNSPLHF. Filled out from reference TRBV7-9 and TRBJ1-6, the complete variable domain reads DTGVSQNPRHKITKRGQNVTFRCDPISEHNRLYWYRQTLGQGPEFLTYFQNEAQLEKSRLLSDRFSAERPKGSFSTLEIQRTEQGDSAMYLCASSLGGLNSPLHFGNGTRLTVT.

V usage is TRBV6-5 and J usage is TRBJ2-3, with D tentatively TRBD1 (5 bases). The CDR3 runs to 15 residues. Trimming left V 6 bases short and J 1 base short, with 14 bases between. Germline assignment: CDR1 MNHEY and CDR2 SVGAGI. The CDR3 loop reads CASSPGRVGTDTQYF. CDR3 DNA: TGTGCCAGCAGCCCGGGCAGGGTAGGCACAGATACGCAGTATTTT.

J is TRBJ2-2 and V is TRBV6-1, with TRBD1 as a possible D gene (6 bases). The CDR3 covers 14 residues. V lost 2 bases, J lost 4 bases, and 8 bases lay in between. The germline V gene encodes CDR1 MNHNS and CDR2 SASEGT. The CDR3 reads CASSETGLTGELFF. The CDR3 DNA is TGTGCCAGCAGTGAAACAGGGCTCACCGGGGAGCTGTTTTTT.

The chain combines TRBV9 with TRBJ1-1; the match to TRBD1 covers 8 bases. Germline loops: CDR1 SGDLS, CDR2 YYNGEE. V was pared by 0 bases and J by 3 bases, with 7 bases of the junction left unmatched. This CDR3 has 16 amino acids. CDR3 protein: CASSVATQGADTEAFF. CDR3 in DNA: TGTGCCAGCAGCGTAGCTACGCAGGGGGCGGACACTGAAGCTTTCTTT.

The chain is built from TRBV13 and TRBJ2-1; 10 positions match TRBD2. CDR1 is PRHDT and CDR2 is FYEKMQ in the germline V gene (reference sequence). The CDR3 is made up of 20 amino acids. Trimming took 5 bases from V and 6 from J; bases not matched to a gene: 22. The CDR3 spells CASSNAGDLAGEGLGNEQFF. The CDR3 bases are TGTGCCAGCAGCAATGCAGGGGATCTAGCGGGAGAGGGGTTAGGCAATGAGCAGTTCTTC. The complete variable domain, with remaining parts taken from reference TRBV13 and TRBJ2-1, reads AAGVIQSPRHLIKEKRETATLKCYPIPRHDTVYWYQQGPGQDPQFLISFYEKMQSDKGSIPDRFSAQQFSDYHSELNMSSLELGDSALYFCASSNAGDLAGEGLGNEQFFGPGTRLTVL.

This chain uses TRBV12-5 with TRBJ1-5, with D unresolved. The length of the CDR3 is 13 residues. Germline CDR1 and CDR2: LGHNT and FRNRAP. V was pared by 2 bases and J by 1 base, with 3 bases between. CDR3 nucleotide sequence: TGTGCTAGTGGTTTGAGCAGCAATCAGCCCCAGCATTTT. Encoded protein: CASGLSSNQPQHF.